A single sample is the source of the 13 T cell receptor beta chains below, sequenced in a study of beta chain features in type 1 diabetes. Expressed TCRB transcripts got sequenced, as all isolated RNA was reverse transcribed. TCRdb keeps only in-frame clones here, not all; method: immunoSEQ multiplex PCR. The sample includes 140,000 or so clones, about 8.7% seen only once; the top ten take roughly 0.69%. Sequencing was done on a sample of central memory CD4+ T cells from blood. Receptors were obtained from a man aged 18 to 30 in good health.

This clone was seen more than once but under ten times. This chain uses TRBV4-3 with TRBJ1-6; a possible D gene is TRBD1 (6 bases). V was pared by 3 bases and J by 2 bases, with 14 bases between. The CDR3 contains 17 residues. CDR1 and CDR2 (germline): LGHNA, YSLEER. CDR3 protein: CASSQGAQGTYNSPLHF. In DNA, the CDR3 is TGCGCCAGCAGCCAGGGGGCACAGGGCACCTATAATTCACCCCTCCACTTT.

This clone was picked up a small number of times. This chain links TRBV7-3 with TRBJ2-1; a possible D gene is TRBD2 (5 bases). The germline V and J ends were trimmed by 0 bases and 8 bases, with 14 bases remaining between them. The CDR3 sequence is 15 residues long. Germline loops: CDR1 SGHTA, CDR2 FQGTGA. The CDR3 here is CASSLTPTSADEQFF. The CDR3 DNA is TGTGCCAGCAGCTTAACCCCAACTAGTGCGGATGAGCAGTTCTTC.

The V and J genes are TRBV6-5 and TRBJ1-2; 7 bases agree with TRBD1. With 5 bases clipped from V and 8 bases from J, the junction kept 8 bases outside the gene matches. The CDR3 consists of 13 residues. The germline gives CDR1 MNHEY, CDR2 SVGAGI. This CDR3 reads CASSTRTGLGYTF. The CDR3 DNA is TGTGCCAGCAGTACCCGGACAGGACTCGGCTACACCTTC.

The chain recombines TRBV19 with TRBJ2-3; 10 nucleotides line up with TRBD1. Trimming at V came to 7 bases and at J to 5 bases, leaving 9 bases not matched to a gene. CDR3 length equals 15 residues. Germline values: CDR1 LNHDA, CDR2 SQIVND (reference sequence). The CDR3 region is CASTTTGGYGDTQYF. CDR3 nucleotides: TGTGCCAGTACCACGACAGGGGGCTATGGAGATACGCAGTATTTT.

The chain carries TRBV9 and TRBJ2-7; TRBD1 agrees at 12 bases. The CDR3 spans 14 residues. V lost 2 bases, J lost 5 bases, and 2 bases stayed unmatched. The V gene's germline CDR1 is SGDLS and CDR2 YYNGEE. The CDR3 coding sequence is TGTGCCAGCAGCGTGGGACAGGGGGCCCACGAGCAGTACTTC. It encodes CASSVGQGAHEQYF. The whole variable domain, remainder taken from reference TRBV9 and TRBJ2-7, is DSGVTQTPKHLITATGQRVTLRCSPRSGDLSVYWYQQSLDQGLQFLIQYYNGEERAKGNILERFSAQQFPDLHSELNLSSLELGDSALYFCASSVGQGAHEQYFGPGTRLTVT.

This clone was detected only a few times. This chain joins TRBV18 and TRBJ1-3; D might be TRBD1 (6 bases). The germline gives CDR1 KGHSH, CDR2 LQKENI. The CDR3 spans 15 residues. V was shortened by 1 base and J by 7 bases, with 14 bases between the two germline ends. In DNA, the CDR3 is TGTGCCAGCTCACCACTGGACAGTACACGGAACACCATATATTTT. Its translation is CASSPLDSTRNTIYF.

The V call is TRBV7-2, the J call TRBJ1-4; TRBD1 aligns across 8 bases. CDR1 is SGHTA, CDR2 FQGNSA, per germline. V gave up 6 bases and J gave up 5 bases; unmatched junction bases: 5. CDR3 size: 14 residues. CDR3 residues: CASRNTGGNEKLFF. The CDR3 DNA sequence: TGTGCCAGCAGAAATACAGGGGGGAATGAAAAACTGTTTTTT.

This clone turned up a few times. This chain links TRBV4-3 with TRBJ1-2; D is undetermined. V was cut by 2 bases and J by 4 bases, with 14 bases left in between. The CDR3 runs to 15 residues. Germline V CDR1 and CDR2: LGHNA, YSLEER. CDR3 sequence: CASSQTIGGFYGYTF. The DNA for the CDR3 is TGCGCCAGCAGCCAAACTATCGGAGGGTTCTATGGCTACACCTTC.

This clone was detected a few times. This sequence joins TRBV7-3 and TRBJ1-6; 7 bases are shared with TRBD1. CDR3 size: 16 residues. From germline, CDR1 is SGHTA and CDR2 FQGTGA. Unmatched junction bases numbered 2, after V lost 1 base and J lost 2 bases. This CDR3 is CASSLNTGAYNSPLHF. The DNA for the CDR3 is TGTGCCAGCAGCTTAAACACAGGGGCCTATAATTCACCCCTCCACTTT.

The J gene is TRBJ1-1, the V gene TRBV9; no firm D call. Trimming shortened V by 0 bases and J by 1 base, and 10 bases separated the two germline ends. The CDR3 covers 15 residues. The germline V gene encodes CDR1 SGDLS and CDR2 YYNGEE. CDR3 sequence (DNA): TGTGCCAGCAGCGTAGAGTTTAACAGGAACACTGAAGCTTTCTTT. Protein product: CASSVEFNRNTEAFF.

This clone was observed a few times. The chain carries TRBV11-1 and TRBJ2-3; tentatively, D is TRBD1 (6 bases). Germline V gene sequence: CDR1 SGHAT, CDR2 FQDESV (reference sequence). Trimming cost V 1 base and J 4 bases, with 15 bases left between them. This CDR3 is built from 16 residues. For the CDR3, the DNA is TGTGCCAGCAGCTTAGGTTCTGGGGGCCGGCCAGATACGCAGTATTTT. This sequence encodes CASSLGSGGRPDTQYF.

This clone was found a few times. V is TRBV6-6 and J is TRBJ1-4; the D gene is possibly TRBD1 (5 bases). The V end was cut by 7 bases, the J end by 0 bases, with 9 bases between. Looked up from germline, CDR1 is MNHNY and CDR2 is SVGAGI (reference sequence). This CDR3 has 14 amino acids. CDR3 sequence: CASTGVATNEKLFF. The CDR3 DNA sequence: TGTGCCAGCACGGGGGTTGCAACTAATGAAAAACTGTTTTTT.

The V and J genes are TRBV19 and TRBJ1-5; a possible D gene is TRBD1 (5 bases). Between the trimmed V and J ends, which lost 5 bases and 0 bases, there was a span of 11 bases. Looked up from germline, CDR1 is LNHDA and CDR2 is SQIVND (reference sequence). The CDR3 contains 15 residues. CDR3 protein: CASSRPGNSNQPQHF. The CDR3 bases are TGTGCCAGTAGTCGGCCAGGGAATAGCAATCAGCCCCAGCATTTT.